This is a list of T cell receptor beta chains from one sample in a study of cytomegalovirus exposure and HLA in healthy donors. Assay used: immunoSEQ multiplex PCR; TCRdb lists only in-frame clones, some missing. This sample's clone table lists 150,000 to 200,000 clones. The sample consisted of PBMCs. The receptors originated from a woman aged 18-29 years in good health and CMV-seropositive. Each CDR3 is given with its conserved first and last residue.

J gene,V gene,CDR3 protein
TRBJ1-1,TRBV5-1,CASSLGLNTEAFF
TRBJ1-5,TRBV19,CASSIGYHQPQHF
TRBJ1-2,TRBV6-1,CASRANRDPNYGYTF
TRBJ2-5,TRBV5-1,CASSLGGGAEETQYF
TRBJ1-1,TRBV2,CASSPSGGTLREAFF
TRBJ1-2,TRBV6-5,CASSPLDKTNYGYTF
TRBJ2-3,TRBV5-1,CASSRGGTDTQYF
TRBJ1-1,TRBV7-9,CASSPTGITEAFF
TRBJ2-7,TRBV28,CASSLALANEQYF
TRBJ1-1,TRBV18,CASSATGVMDTEAFF
TRBJ1-1,TRBV5-5,CASSLAFRRSNTEAFF
TRBJ1-2,TRBV18,CASSPGTVVLNYGYTF
TRBJ1-2,TRBV6-5,CASRGGTGRYGYTF
TRBJ2-7,TRBV6-5,CASSWDRRAYEQYF
TRBJ2-7,TRBV9,CASSPLPDRVEQYF
TRBJ1-1,TRBV29-1,CSVTLTVNTEAFF
TRBJ2-1,TRBV9,CASSATSSYNEQFF
TRBJ2-2,TRBV7-2,CASSVTSGGANTGELFF
TRBJ2-7,TRBV5-6,CASSPLGQGGYEQYF
TRBJ1-1,TRBV18,CASSPPTGVFTEAFF
TRBJ2-3,TRBV6-5,CASSRSGTSTDTQYF
TRBJ2-7,TRBV25-1,CASSDGRALVYEQYF
TRBJ2-5,TRBV7-9,CASSPYAFEETQYF
TRBJ1-1,TRBV10-3,CAIAGGENTEAFF
TRBJ1-2,TRBV6-6,CASSSEGYGYTF
TRBJ2-1,TRBV21-1,CASSKAGETSGRRVVNEQFF
TRBJ2-3,TRBV7-2,CASSLAHPGDTQYF
TRBJ2-7,TRBV2,CASRPGLAGEEQYF
TRBJ1-4,TRBV7-9,CASSNRDRGDEKLFF
TRBJ2-7,TRBV2,CASSQEAGPYEQYF
TRBJ2-7,TRBV10-3,CAIRDGLAVGYEQYF
TRBJ1-2,TRBV29-1,CSVTGFNYGYTF
TRBJ1-2,TRBV6-5,CASHGPGQGNYGYTF
TRBJ1-6,TRBV10-3,CAISEGYRGNSPLHF
TRBJ1-6,TRBV6-1,CASSERGGINSPLHF
TRBJ2-1,TRBV5-1,CASSRTSGSEHEQFF
TRBJ2-2,TRBV30,CAWSVRTSGAGELFF
TRBJ2-5,TRBV27,CASSSGLSGGRETQYF
TRBJ2-1,TRBV14,CASTPLGGEGNEQFF
TRBJ2-2,TRBV7-2,CASSPRAGASGELFF
TRBJ1-3,TRBV4-1,CASSPGTRIGNTIYF
TRBJ2-1,TRBV9,CASSPRELPGETRDNEQFF